Only a few counts were recorded for the clone carrying this T cell receptor beta chain. Its antigen remains unknown. The V gene lost 1 base and the J gene lost 7 bases, with 9 bases spanning the gap. Germline V gene data show CDR1 as SGHNT and CDR2 as YENEEA. This CDR3 comprises 13 residues. This sample was taken from a study of response to subunit inactivated influenza vaccine. MiXCR, run by TCRdb on the RT-PCR reads, gives a single entry per CDR3 protein. Among about 500,000 distinct CDR3 sequences listed, approximately 16% were seen once. Study-level points and caveats: It was the authors' suggestion that each seasonal influenza vaccination recruits few new T cells.

The source was CD4+ T cells sorted from PBMCs, collected 23 months after vaccination. This receptor was taken from a man between 50 and 75 years old who received an inactivated influenza vaccine. The chain couples TRBV11-3 to TRBJ2-3, with D hard to call. The DNA for the CDR3 is TGTGCCAGCAGCTTAGCCCAAGCGCATACGCAGTATTTT. It translates to CASSLAQAHTQYF.